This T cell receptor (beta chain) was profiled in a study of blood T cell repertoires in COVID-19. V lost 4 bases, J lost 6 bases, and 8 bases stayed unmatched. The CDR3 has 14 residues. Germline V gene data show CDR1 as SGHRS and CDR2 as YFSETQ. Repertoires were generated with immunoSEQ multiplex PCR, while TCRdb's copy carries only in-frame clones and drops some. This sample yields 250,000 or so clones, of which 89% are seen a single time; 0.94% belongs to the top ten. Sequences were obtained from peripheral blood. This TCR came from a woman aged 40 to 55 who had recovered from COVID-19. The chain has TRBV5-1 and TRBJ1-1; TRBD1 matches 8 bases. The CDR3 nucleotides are TGCGCCAGCAGCCCCGGGACAGGAAGCGCTGAAGCTTTCTTT. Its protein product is CASSPGTGSAEAFF. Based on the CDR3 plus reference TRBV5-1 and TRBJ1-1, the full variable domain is KAGVTQTPRYLIKTRGQQVTLSCSPISGHRSVSWYQQTPGQGLQFLFEYFSETQRNKGNFPGRFSGRQFSNSRSEMNVSTLELGDSALYLCASSPGTGSAEAFFGQGTRLTVV.